This TCR beta chain was observed in a study of shared clonotypes between healthy human individuals. Overall study: CD4 naive and memory got three plates each, CD8 naive two, CD8 memory one.

Germline CDR1 reads SQVTM; CDR2 reads ANQGSEA. V gave up 5 bases and J gave up 6 bases; unmatched junction bases: 8. This CDR3 spans 13 amino acids. CD45RO-negative, CCR7-selected cells formed the naive CD8 fraction, which excluded terminally differentiated effector memory CD45RA+ cells. Broader study findings: Relative to memory subsets, naive subsets generally showed larger estimated richness. Generation probabilities were higher for clonotypes shared across all four sorted-subset donors than for unshared ones.

Notes on this clone: The antigen is unknown.

Sequencing used immunoSEQ multiplex PCR; TCRdb keeps in-frame clones, though not all of them. The sample lists about 580,000 clones; roughly 98% were seen once. This TCR was sampled from a man in his thirties or forties in good health. The V gene is TRBV29-1, the J gene TRBJ2-7, with 9 bases aligning to TRBD2. The sample comprised naive CD8+ T cells sorted from blood. The DNA for the CDR3 is TGCAGCGTTCTAACGGGACTAGCTGGCGAGCAGTACTTC. This codes for CSVLTGLAGEQYF.